This TCR beta chain was captured by sequencing in a study of regulatory T cells in long-lasting Graves disease. About the study: In persistent Graves' disease, antithyroid drugs had been taken for over 5 years and TSH receptor antibodies stayed positive.

Sample time point: persistent/refractory GD, antithyroid drugs over 5 years with positive TRAb. Isolated PBMC RNA provided the starting material for the TCR library. The TCR beta library used iRepertoire HTBI primers with Arm-PCR amplification of CDR3. TCRdb re-analysed the multiplex PCR reads in MiXCR, keeping a single row per CDR3 protein. The sample gives under 500,000 distinct CDR3 sequences, 20% to 25% of which show up once; about 8.3% is in the top ten. This clonotype was seen at least ten times. The antigen is undetermined. Study-level points and caveats: Among the persistent patients, 2,500 to 3,000 public clonotypes were shared, more than the 750 to 1,000 shared among new patients.

The sequencing here drew on peripheral blood mononuclear cells (PBMCs), taken when the disease was refractory, from a patient treated with antithyroid drugs. The origin of this receptor is a female donor with Graves disease.

Here the CDR3 DNA reads TGTGCCAGCAGCGGACAGGGGGAGTTCGACACTGAAGCTTTCTTT. Translating it yields CASSGQGEFDTEAFF. This chain links TRBV11-2 with TRBJ1-1; 10 bases agree with TRBD1. This CDR3 is built from 15 residues. The V and J ends lost 5 bases and 3 bases, in that order; junction bases with no gene match: 6. Germline assignment: CDR1 SGHAT and CDR2 FQNNGV.